This T cell receptor (beta chain) was sequenced in a study of cytomegalovirus exposure and HLA in healthy donors. As for the study in general: From donors who were HLA-typed, an early data release held 75 million to 85 million unique TCRs.

With respect to this clone: The antigen remains unidentified.

Study results and caveats: Later analysis indicated greater clonal expansion among HLA-associated TCR beta chains than among equally common other chains.

PCR involved 60 Vbeta and 13 Jbeta primers. Study processing details: There were about 80 million unique TCR beta chains by a later count, and approximately 12 million of them were shared. Generated by immunoSEQ multiplex PCR, the TCRdb table keeps only in-frame clones and is missing some. V and J calls and clone size follow that table, whereas D and trimming were derived from the DNA. Of roughly 100,000 clones listed, 70% to 85% are singletons. The clonotype originates from a man in his fifties in good health and CMV-seronegative. Sample: PBMCs.

The CDR3 nucleotides read TGTGCCAGCAGAGGGACTAGCGGGAGCCCAGATACGCAGTATTTT. This encodes CASRGTSGSPDTQYF. The chain is built from TRBV6-1 and TRBJ2-3, with 14 positions matching TRBD2. Germline values: CDR1 MNHNS, CDR2 SASEGT. CDR3 length: 15 residues. V trimming: 6 bases; J trimming: 4 bases; junction bases outside the gene matches: 3.